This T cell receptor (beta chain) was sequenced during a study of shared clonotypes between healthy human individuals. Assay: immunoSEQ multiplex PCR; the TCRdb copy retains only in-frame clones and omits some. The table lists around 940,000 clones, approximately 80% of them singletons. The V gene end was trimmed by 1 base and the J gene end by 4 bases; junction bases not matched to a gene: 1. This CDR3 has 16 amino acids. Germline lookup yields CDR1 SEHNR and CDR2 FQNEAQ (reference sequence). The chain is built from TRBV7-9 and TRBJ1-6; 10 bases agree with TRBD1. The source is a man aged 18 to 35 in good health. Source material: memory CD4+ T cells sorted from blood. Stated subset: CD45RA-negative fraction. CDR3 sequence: CASSLGQGAYNSPLHF. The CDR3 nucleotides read TGTGCCAGCAGCTTAGGACAGGGGGCTTATAATTCACCCCTCCACTTT.